This T cell receptor (beta chain) was obtained from a study of blood T cell repertoires in COVID-19. In the study overall: Acute-phase and convalescent COVID-19 samples originated in the United States, Italy and Spain. The cDNA or gDNA used as material had been derived from T cells, B-cell-depleted T cells, or PBMCs.

Which cohort a participant joined came from the clinical history participants gave. Recovered participants had two consecutive negative NP/OP PCR tests, healthcare professional clearance, or symptom resolution. Clones were sequenced by immunoSEQ multiplex PCR, and TCRdb holds only the in-frame ones, with some missing. The repertoire has some 430,000 clones, about 90% of them found once; the top ten carry less than 0.75%. Looked up from germline, CDR1 is MDHEN and CDR2 is SYDVKM. This CDR3 spans 15 amino acids. V shed 2 bases, J shed 5 bases, and the junction held 8 bases outside the gene matches. This chain joins TRBV28 and TRBJ2-7, with TRBD1 matching 8 bases. The TCR sequence derives from a young man who had recovered from COVID-19. Specimen: PBMCs or T cells enriched from blood (not recorded which). The DNA for the CDR3 is TGTGCCAGCAGTTTAGCCGGACAGGGCGAGGACGAGCAGTACTTC. Translating it yields CASSLAGQGEDEQYF.